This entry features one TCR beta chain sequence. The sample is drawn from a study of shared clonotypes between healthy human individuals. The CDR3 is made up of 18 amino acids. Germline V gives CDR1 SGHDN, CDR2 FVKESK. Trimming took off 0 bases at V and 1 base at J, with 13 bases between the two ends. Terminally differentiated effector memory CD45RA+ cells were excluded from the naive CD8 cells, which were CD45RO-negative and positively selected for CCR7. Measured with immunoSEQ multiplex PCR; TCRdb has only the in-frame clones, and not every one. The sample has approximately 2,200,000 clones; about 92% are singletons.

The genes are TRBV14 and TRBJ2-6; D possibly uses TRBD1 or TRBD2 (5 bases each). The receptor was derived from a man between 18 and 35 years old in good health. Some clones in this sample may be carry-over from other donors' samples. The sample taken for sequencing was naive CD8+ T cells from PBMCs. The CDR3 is CASSQDTRGVSGANVLTF. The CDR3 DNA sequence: TGTGCCAGCAGCCAAGATACGAGGGGAGTGTCTGGGGCCAACGTCCTGACTTTC.